The 5 T cell receptor beta chains below all came from one sample that was sequenced in a study of shared clonotypes between healthy human individuals. The naive CD8 population came from CD45RO-negative cells selected for CCR7, without terminally differentiated effector memory CD45RA+ cells. Sequencing used immunoSEQ multiplex PCR; TCRdb keeps in-frame clones, though not all of them. The sample holds around 1.9 million clones, about 92% seen once. Sequencing input: naive CD8+ T cells from PBMCs. The source is a man between 18 and 29 years old in good health. Some clones in this sample may be carry-over from other donors' samples.

The chain combines TRBV10-1 with TRBJ2-7, with 7 positions matching TRBD1. This CDR3 is built from 13 residues. In germline, CDR1 is WNHNN, CDR2 SYGVQD (reference sequence). V shed 4 bases, J shed 2 bases, and the junction held 2 bases outside the gene matches. CDR3 region: CASSAGTAYEQYF. In nucleotides, the CDR3 is TGCGCCAGCAGTGCAGGGACAGCCTACGAGCAGTACTTC.

The chain uses TRBV4-3 and TRBJ2-6; D possibly corresponds to TRBD1 (6 bases). This CDR3 region has 19 residues. V dropped 0 bases and J dropped 0 bases, with 15 bases sitting between them. CDR1 LGHNA and CDR2 YSLEER come from the germline V gene. CDR3 DNA sequence: TGCGCCAGCAGCCAAGAGGGACAATGGGGTCCCTCTGGGGCCAACGTCCTGACTTTC. This gives the protein CASSQEGQWGPSGANVLTF.

The genes are TRBV7-6 and TRBJ2-3, with D maybe TRBD1 (6 bases). Germline CDR1 SGHVS, CDR2 FNYEAQ. The CDR3 is made up of 14 amino acids. Trimming left V 5 bases short and J 1 base short, with 10 bases between. CDR3 in DNA: TGTGCCAGCAGCCAATACAGGGGCACAGATACGCAGTATTTT. It translates to CASSQYRGTDTQYF.

The rearrangement joins TRBV4-2 to TRBJ2-2, with D unresolved. V lost 4 bases and J 0 bases, leaving 12 bases between the germline ends. CDR3 length: 16 residues. The germline V gene has CDR1 LGHNA and CDR2 YNFKEQ. CDR3 protein: CASSRALRPNTGELFF. In nucleotides, the CDR3 is TGTGCCAGCAGCCGCGCCCTCAGGCCGAACACCGGGGAGCTGTTTTTT.

This clone has a single count. This sequence joins TRBV11-2 and TRBJ2-5, with D perhaps TRBD1 (7 bases). From germline, CDR1 is SGHAT and CDR2 FQNNGV. This CDR3 comprises 14 residues. Trimming left V 1 base short and J 7 bases short, with 13 bases between. CDR3 loop: CASSLAGGLVTQYF. In nucleotides, the CDR3 is TGTGCCAGCAGCTTAGCAGGGGGGTTGGTGACCCAGTACTTC.